The rows below give T cell receptor beta chains drawn from one sample of a study of neurological immune-mediated disorders. TCRdb fed the 5' RACE reads into MiXCR, producing one record per CDR3 protein. Of 50,000 to 65,000 distinct CDR3 sequences listed, around 5% are singletons. The sample taken for sequencing was PBMCs. The origin of the receptors is a woman between 45 and 60 years old with multiple sclerosis. The CDR3 runs from the conserved cysteine through the conserved F or W. The order of the fields is V gene, clone size, J gene, D gene, CDR3 DNA, CDR3 protein. The D gene is left open where the match is weak. Only some rows state a clone size, as once, few, many or a class for expanded clones.

>TRBV12-3/TRBV12-4|many|TRBJ2-4|NA
TGTGCCAGCAGTCTCCGACAGACCCTCAATACGCTTAATAACATTCAGTACTTC
CASSLRQTLNTLNNIQYF
>TRBV5-1|many|TRBJ2-1|TRBD1
TGCGCCAGCAGCGTCGGACAGGGTAATTACAATGAGCAGTTCTTC
CASSVGQGNYNEQFF
>TRBV12-3/TRBV12-4|many|TRBJ1-4|NA
TGTGCCAGCTCAACAGGACAAGGTGAAAAACTGTTTTTT
CASSTGQGEKLFF
>TRBV20-1|many|TRBJ1-3|NA
TGCAGTGCGCAGACACGGTCAAACACCATATATTTT
CSAQTRSNTIYF
>TRBV14|NA|TRBJ1-1|NA
TGTGCCAGCAGCGAAAGGAGGGTCTATCTGAACACTGAAGCTTTCTTT
CASSERRVYLNTEAFF
>TRBV20-1|many|TRBJ2-1|NA
TGCAGTGCTAGGGCGGTGGGTGAGCAGTTCTTC
CSARAVGEQFF
>TRBV7-2|NA|TRBJ1-1|TRBD1
TGTGCCAGCAGCTTAGCCCAGGGGGGACACGCTTTCTTT
CASSLAQGGHAFF
>TRBV7-2|many|TRBJ1-2|TRBD1
TGTGCCAGCAGCTTAAGACAGGGCTATTTGGGGTCTAACTATGGCTACACCTTC
CASSLRQGYLGSNYGYTF
>TRBV5-1|many|TRBJ1-6|NA
TGCGCCAGCAGCGGGCAGGGTGATTCACCCCTCCACTTT
CASSGQGDSPLHF
>TRBV29-1|many|TRBJ1-1|NA
TGCAGCGTTAGCTCAGGGTGGGCCATGAACACTGAAGCTTTCTTT
CSVSSGWAMNTEAFF
>TRBV12-3/TRBV12-4|many|TRBJ1-1|TRBD1
TGTGCCAGCAGTCCGGGACAGGGAATGAACACTGAAGCTTTCTTT
CASSPGQGMNTEAFF
>TRBV12-3/TRBV12-4|many|TRBJ2-2|NA
TGTGCCAGCAGGACGTCCCTCGGGGAGCTGTTTTTT
CASRTSLGELFF
>TRBV5-1|many|TRBJ2-5|TRBD1
TGCGCCAGCAGCTTTGGACAGGAAGAGACCCAGTACTTC
CASSFGQEETQYF
>TRBV3-1|many|TRBJ1-1|NA
TGTGCCAGCAGCCAAGGTCTTGTGGGGAAGGGAATGAACACTGAAGCTTTCTTT
CASSQGLVGKGMNTEAFF
>TRBV5-1|many|TRBJ2-1|TRBD2
TGCGCCAGCAGCTTAGCACCTAGCGGGGGATACAATGAGCAGTTCTTC
CASSLAPSGGYNEQFF
>TRBV6-5|few|TRBJ2-2|NA
TGTGCCAGCTCCTATAAGAAGGCCCTCGGGGAGCTGTTTTTT
CASSYKKALGELFF
>TRBV7-9|many|TRBJ1-6|NA
TGTGCCAGCAGCTTAGCGGGACCCGGTGGGTCACCCCTCCACTTT
CASSLAGPGGSPLHF
>TRBV7-9|many|TRBJ2-3|NA
TGTGCCAGCAGCCGTTTAGATACGCAGTATTTT
CASSRLDTQYF
>TRBV3-1|NA|TRBJ1-2|TRBD1
TGTGCCAGCAGCCAAGGACAGGGCGACGGCTACACCTTC
CASSQGQGDGYTF
>TRBV6-2/TRBV6-3|NA|TRBJ2-7|NA
TGTACCAGCAGTTACCGGAACTACGAGCAGTACTTC
CTSSYRNYEQYF
>TRBV28|many|TRBJ2-5|TRBD2
TGTGCCAGCAGTTTATACGGGGGGGCCCAAGAGACCCAGTACTTC
CASSLYGGAQETQYF
>TRBV5-1|many|TRBJ1-1|NA
TGCGCCAGCAGCTTGGGTTTCGTAGGGAACACTGAAGCTTTCTTT
CASSLGFVGNTEAFF
>TRBV5-1|many|TRBJ1-1|NA
TGCGCCAGCAGCTTGGCAGGCGCGGCAGCCGGCGGAGCTTTCTTT
CASSLAGAAAGGAFF
>TRBV29-1|many|TRBJ1-3|NA
TGCAGCGTTGAATCGACCGACACCATATATTTT
CSVESTDTIYF